The rows below give T cell receptor beta chains drawn from one sample of a study of cytomegalovirus exposure and HLA in healthy donors. Method: immunoSEQ multiplex PCR; TCRdb's copy keeps in-frame clones and lacks some. The sample comprises roughly 190,000 clones, about 70% of which are singletons, and 1.5% to 2% rests with the top ten. Sequencing was done on a sample of PBMCs. The receptors come from a woman in her twenties or thirties in good health and CMV-seronegative. CDR3s include the opening cysteine and the closing phenylalanine or tryptophan. The order of the fields is V gene, clone size, J gene, D gene, CDR3 DNA, CDR3 protein. A D gene is named only where the DNA matches it firmly. The listing skips clone size in some rows; elsewhere it reads once, few, many or a size class.

TRBV4-1	.	TRBJ2-1	.	TGCGCCAGCAGCCAAGTTCTAGCGAATGAGCAGTTCTTC	CASSQVLANEQFF
TRBV18	.	TRBJ2-5	.	TGTGCCAGCTCACCCCAGAAGGGGGGGGAGACCCAGTACTTC	CASSPQKGGETQYF
TRBV19	once	TRBJ2-1	TRBD2	TGTGCCAGTAGTTTCGGTTTAGCGGGGGGGGGAGATGAGCAGTTCTTC	CASSFGLAGGGDEQFF
TRBV6-1	.	TRBJ2-3	.	TGTGCCAGCAGTGCAGGAAGCACAGATACGCAGTATTTT	CASSAGSTDTQYF
TRBV4-3	.	TRBJ2-1	TRBD2	TGCGCCAGCAGCCAAGACTGGGCGGGAGTCTACAATGAGCAGTTCTTC	CASSQDWAGVYNEQFF
TRBV27	.	TRBJ2-5	.	TGTGCCAGCAGTTTCACAGGCCAAGGGACCCAGTACTTC	CASSFTGQGTQYF
TRBV4-3	.	TRBJ2-5	.	TGCGCCAGCAGCCAAGATACGAGAGGGTTGGCGGAGACCCAGTACTTC	CASSQDTRGLAETQYF
TRBV11-2	.	TRBJ2-7	TRBD1	TGTGCCAGCAGCCCCAGACAGGGGTATACCTACGAGCAGTACTTC	CASSPRQGYTYEQYF
TRBV27	.	TRBJ2-2	TRBD1	TGTGCCAGCAGGAAGACCGGGACAGGTTCTTACACCGGGGAGCTGTTTTTT	CASRKTGTGSYTGELFF
TRBV10-3	.	TRBJ1-2	TRBD1	TGTGCCATCAGTGAGTCCCGGACAGGGCCCAACTATGGCTACACCTTC	CAISESRTGPNYGYTF
TRBV7-9	.	TRBJ1-2	.	TGTGCCAGCAGCTTAAGGGCGGGGGACTCTAACTATGGCTACACCTTC	CASSLRAGDSNYGYTF
TRBV7-9	.	TRBJ1-6	.	TGTGCCAGCAGCTTAGCGGGGGGAGTCTATAATTCACCCCTCCACTTT	CASSLAGGVYNSPLHF
TRBV11-2	.	TRBJ2-1	TRBD1	TGTGCCAGCAGCTTCACCAGGGGGTCCTACAATGAGCAGTTCTTC	CASSFTRGSYNEQFF
TRBV9	once	TRBJ1-2	.	TGTGCCAGCAGCGTGGGAGGGTATGGCTACACCTTC	CASSVGGYGYTF
TRBV9	.	TRBJ2-7	TRBD1	TGTGCCAGCAGCGTAGGGGGGACAGGGGGCAGAGGCGAGCAGTACTTC	CASSVGGTGGRGEQYF
TRBV7-6	.	TRBJ2-5	.	TGTGCCAGCAGCCCCTGGACAGTTACTATCCAAGAGACCCAGTACTTC	CASSPWTVTIQETQYF
TRBV18	.	TRBJ2-3	.	TGTGCCAGCTCAACCTCGCCCGGGGATACGCAGTATTTT	CASSTSPGDTQYF
TRBV7-8	.	TRBJ2-1	.	TGTGCCAGCAGACTTACAGGGCCCCCCTACAATGAGCAGTTCTTC	CASRLTGPPYNEQFF
TRBV4-3	.	TRBJ2-1	.	TGCGCCAGCAGCCCTAGCAGGAATGAGCAGTTCTTC	CASSPSRNEQFF
TRBV27	.	TRBJ2-5	.	TGTGCCAGCAGTCGCCGGGACACCCAAGAGACCCAGTACTTC	CASSRRDTQETQYF
TRBV4-1	.	TRBJ2-5	TRBD2	TGCGCCAGCAGCCGAAGGGCGGGAGGACTCCAAGAGACCCAGTACTTC	CASSRRAGGLQETQYF
TRBV7-9	.	TRBJ2-5	.	TGTGCCAGCAGCTCCCGCGGTAGGGGCCAAGAGACCCAGTACTTC	CASSSRGRGQETQYF
TRBV27	.	TRBJ1-6	TRBD1	TGTGCCAGCAGTTTCAGACAGGGGAATTCACCCCTCCACTTT	CASSFRQGNSPLHF
TRBV19	.	TRBJ2-2	.	TGTGCCAGTAGTATGACGCGGCCCGGGGAGCTGTTTTTT	CASSMTRPGELFF
TRBV4-1	.	TRBJ1-2	.	TGCGCCAGCAGCCCCCGGGAAGGGAGCTATGGCTACACCTTC	CASSPREGSYGYTF
TRBV5-1	.	TRBJ1-2	.	TGCGCCAGCAGCTTGGAAACAGGGAACTATGGCTACACCTTC	CASSLETGNYGYTF
TRBV6-6	.	TRBJ1-6	.	TGTGCCAGCACCGGAGGACGAAGCTCCTATAATTCACCCCTCCACTTT	CASTGGRSSYNSPLHF
TRBV5-5	.	TRBJ1-1	TRBD1	TGTGCCAGCAGCTTGTATGGGGGACAGGTGACTGAAGCTTTCTTT	CASSLYGGQVTEAFF
TRBV5-4	.	TRBJ2-5	.	TGTGCCAGCAGCTTATCCGGGGGAGAGCAGTACTTC	CASSLSGGEQYF
TRBV19	.	TRBJ2-4	TRBD2	TGTGCCAGTAGTATGGGGGCCGGGACTAGCGGGAGGCAGAGCATTCAGTACTTC	CASSMGAGTSGRQSIQYF
TRBV19	once	TRBJ2-3	.	TGTGCCAGTAGGGTGGCGGCCCCTAGCACAGATACGCAGTATTTT	CASRVAAPSTDTQYF
TRBV6-1	.	TRBJ2-1	TRBD1	TGTGCCAGCAGTGAAGCCGTGACAGGGTTCTACAATGAGCAGTTCTTC	CASSEAVTGFYNEQFF
TRBV19	.	TRBJ2-7	TRBD2	TGTGCCAGTAGTATAAGATATAGGACTAGCGGATCCTACGAGCAGTACTTC	CASSIRYRTSGSYEQYF
TRBV7-9	few	TRBJ1-2	TRBD1	TGTGCCAGCAGCTTAGCCGGGACAGGGGGTTTTGGCTACACCTTC	CASSLAGTGGFGYTF
TRBV30	.	TRBJ2-3	.	TGTGCCTGCTCGGGAGAGGGGAGAGATACGCAGTATTTT	CACSGEGRDTQYF
TRBV2	few	TRBJ2-5	TRBD1	TGTGCCAGCAGAGTGACAGGGGGCGGAGAGACCCAGTACTTC	CASRVTGGGETQYF
TRBV11-3	once	TRBJ2-7	TRBD1	TGTGCCAGCAGCTCCCAACCGGGACAGGGGGCAGAGCAGTACTTC	CASSSQPGQGAEQYF
TRBV5-1	once	TRBJ1-1	TRBD1	TGCGCCAGCAGCTCCCCTCGAATCAAGGCAGGGGGCACGATCACTGAAGCTTTCTTT	CASSSPRIKAGGTITEAFF
TRBV7-8	.	TRBJ2-7	TRBD2	TGTGCCAGCAGCTTAGGACTAGCGGTCTACGAGCAGTACTTC	CASSLGLAVYEQYF
TRBV7-8	.	TRBJ2-7	TRBD2	TGTGCCAGCGGGCGGGAGGACAAACCCTACTACGAGCAGTACTTC	CASGREDKPYYEQYF
TRBV23-1	.	TRBJ1-2	.	TGCGCCAGCAGATGCCGACGACAGGACTATGGCTACACCTTC	CASRCRRQDYGYTF
TRBV29-1	.	TRBJ1-2	TRBD1	TGCAGCGCCCCGGGACAGGGGGCGCAGAACTATGGCTACACCTTC	CSAPGQGAQNYGYTF